This paragraph reports one T cell receptor (beta chain). These data belong to a study of T cells expressing NK-cell markers. From germline, CDR1 is LNHDA and CDR2 SQIVND (reference sequence). The CDR3 extends over 13 amino acids. No DNA is given; TCRdb re-called the 5' RACE reads and lists each CDR3 protein once. The sample holds roughly 450,000 distinct CDR3 sequences. This receptor was obtained from a woman aged 45-60 years in good health. The V gene is TRBV19, the J gene TRBJ2-5; TCRdb gives TRBD1 as the D gene, but with no DNA this cannot be confirmed. Sequenced sample: blood T cells: a sorted CD56 or NKG2C T cell subset, CD4+ or CD8+ T cells, or bulk PBMC T cells (not recorded which). CDR3 sequence reads: CASSGDGGETQYF.